Listed below are T cell receptor beta chains from one sample, sequenced in a study of blood T cells in healthy people across ages. TCRdb processed the 5' RACE reads anew with MiXCR; each CDR3 protein has one entry. The sample lists roughly 800,000 distinct CDR3 sequences, around 36% occurring once. The sample taken for sequencing was blood. The source of these receptors is a young man in good health. The CDR3 runs from the conserved cysteine through the conserved F or W. The D gene is left open where the match is weak. Not every row has a clone size; where given, it reads once, few, many or a size class.

size: many; J: TRBJ2-5; V: TRBV5-1; D: TRBD1; DNA: TGCGCCAGCAGCTTGGGGTTGACAGGGGCCGCCCCTGTCGTCAAAGAGACCCAGTACTTC; CDR3: CASSLGLTGAAPVVKETQYF
size: few; J: TRBJ2-7; V: TRBV10-3; D: .; DNA: TGTGCCATCAGAAGGACGGACTCCTACGAGCAGTACTTC; CDR3: CAIRRTDSYEQYF
size: many; J: TRBJ2-3; V: TRBV20-1; D: TRBD2; DNA: TGCAGTGTGTCGACTAGCGGGGTAGGCACAGATACGCAGTATTTT; CDR3: CSVSTSGVGTDTQYF
size: few; J: TRBJ2-7; V: TRBV27; D: .; DNA: TGTGCCAGCAGTTTATCATCCGGGACTCAGGGATACGAGCAGTACTTC; CDR3: CASSLSSGTQGYEQYF
size: .; J: TRBJ2-2; V: TRBV30; D: TRBD1; DNA: TGTGCCTGGAGCCGGGACAGGGCCGATTCGAACACCGGGGAGCTGTTTTTT; CDR3: CAWSRDRADSNTGELFF
size: many; J: TRBJ2-1; V: TRBV9; D: TRBD2; DNA: TGTGCCAGCAGCGTTACCTCGGGACTAGCGAATGAGCAGTTCTTC; CDR3: CASSVTSGLANEQFF
size: .; J: TRBJ1-2; V: TRBV9; D: .; DNA: TGTGCCGGCAGCCTTGATCCCCAGTTCTATGGCTACACCTTC; CDR3: CAGSLDPQFYGYTF
size: few; J: TRBJ1-2; V: TRBV4-3; D: .; DNA: TGCGCCAGCAGCCATGTCCTCAGGGACGGACGAGGTGGCTACACCTTC; CDR3: CASSHVLRDGRGGYTF
size: .; J: TRBJ1-1; V: TRBV25-1; D: .; DNA: TGTGCCAGCAGTGATCCCCCCAGGGTAACTGAAACTTTCTTT; CDR3: CASSDPPRVTETFF
size: few; J: TRBJ2-3; V: TRBV27; D: .; DNA: TGTGCCAGCAGTTTATCAGTCGGGCGCACAGATACGCAGTATTTT; CDR3: CASSLSVGRTDTQYF
size: .; J: TRBJ2-3; V: TRBV28; D: .; DNA: TGTGCCAGCAGTTTAGACAGACGGCCCCAGTATTTT; CDR3: CASSLDRRPQYF
size: .; J: TRBJ1-1; V: TRBV3-1; D: .; DNA: TGTGCCAGCAGCCAAGTCCGCACGTTGAACACTGAAGCTTTCTTT; CDR3: CASSQVRTLNTEAFF
size: .; J: TRBJ1-4; V: TRBV6-1; D: TRBD1; DNA: TGTGCCAGCAGCAACAGGGGAGAAGGGGAAAAACTGTTTTTT; CDR3: CASSNRGEGEKLFF
size: .; J: TRBJ1-1; V: TRBV6-1; D: .; DNA: TGTGCCAGCAGTGCCCCGGACTACACTGAAGCTTTCTTT; CDR3: CASSAPDYTEAFF
size: .; J: TRBJ1-1; V: TRBV18; D: .; DNA: TGTGCCAGCTCCACCGGAGGTGAAGCTTTCTTT; CDR3: CASSTGGEAFF
size: few; J: TRBJ2-7; V: TRBV15; D: .; DNA: TGTGCCACCAGCAGAGATTCCCCAGGGCTTGGAGAGCAGTACTTC; CDR3: CATSRDSPGLGEQYF
size: .; J: TRBJ2-3; V: TRBV14; D: .; DNA: TGTGCCAGCAGCCCCCAAGTAAGGGTAACAGATACGCAGTATTTT; CDR3: CASSPQVRVTDTQYF
size: many; J: TRBJ2-5; V: TRBV5-1; D: .; DNA: TGTGCCAGTAGCACTCAGGGAGGAGAGACCCAGTACTTC; CDR3: CASSTQGGETQYF
size: .; J: TRBJ2-7; V: TRBV7-2; D: .; DNA: TGTGCCAGCAGCTTAGCGTTCAAGGCCTACGAGCAGTACTTC; CDR3: CASSLAFKAYEQYF
size: many; J: TRBJ2-5; V: TRBV12-3/TRBV12-4; D: .; DNA: TGTGCCAGCAGTTTCCAGACAGAGACCCAGTACTTC; CDR3: CASSFQTETQYF